This T cell receptor (beta chain) is from a study of blood T cell repertoires in COVID-19 (dated by TCRdb to the early 2020s). About the investigation overall: Samples covering the acute and convalescent phases of COVID-19 were provided by collaborators in the United States, Italy and Spain. The material from the prospective study consisted of cDNA or gDNA derived from T cells, B-cell-depleted T cells, or PBMCs. Deeply sampled blood TCRbeta repertoires from subjects exposed to, actively infected with, or recovered from COVID-19 were included in the dataset. The repertoires were made available in a free public database intended to serve as a resource for research on the immune response to SARS-CoV-2. The samples were drawn from two sources: the first 160 participants of the ongoing ImmuneRACE study, and 1,254 subjects contributed by 6 global collaborators. Nearly every sample came with metadata listing a de-identified subject ID, COVID-19 status, age in years and sex. HLA class I and class II types, where available, came from metadata supplied by the sample provider rather than from assay-based typing.

What the work shows at the level of the full study, not this receptor alone: Clinical and demographic metadata were provided uncurated, with the amount varying by source and participant.

The collaborating institutions used their own protocols to collect whole blood in K2EDTA tubes. For TCRbeta analysis, collaborators shipped samples as frozen whole blood, isolated PBMCs, or DNA extracted from either of those sample types. The germline V gene provides CDR1 MDHEN and CDR2 SYDVKM. Compared with germline, V lacks 4 bases and J lacks 12 bases; bases without a gene match: 12. The CDR3 covers 15 residues, taking in both the cysteine and the phenylalanine. Only the CDR3 DNA stays, 45 bases, in frame from base 1. The immunoSEQ Assay, a bias-controlled multiplex PCR, was used to amplify TCRbeta CDR3 regions from genomic DNA. In the original analysis: Nucleated cell counts per sample were estimated from amplification of reference gene primers within the assay. To quantify the absolute abundance of each unique TCRbeta CDR3 rearrangement, sequence reads were collapsed and filtered. Productive Simpson clonality was computed per sample as the square root of Simpson's diversity index over productive rearrangements. TCRdb took over this immuneACCESS table, retaining in-frame rearrangements with V and J assigned. Such tables are incomplete; in checked studies, under half of the missing clones stem from an unresolved V gene, and the remainder is unexplained. D and trimming were read from the DNA, whereas the V and J calls and clone size are those reported in that table. The table for this sample lists more than 40,000 clones; roughly 86% of them were counted only once. 3% to 3.5% of the sample is in the top ten clones.

In the case of this clone: Its cognate antigen has yet to be identified. No base quality information exists; no much larger clone differs at one position.

The origin of this receptor is a man aged 50-60 years with active COVID-19. The chain is assembled from TRBV28 and TRBJ2-3, with 11 junctional bases fitting TRBD2. Specimen: peripheral blood. This receptor carries the CDR3 CASSSGRVAGGPQYF. The DNA sequence reads TGTGCCAGCAGTTCCGGACGGGTAGCGGGAGGGCCCCAGTATTTT.